This T cell receptor (beta chain) was recorded in a study of shared clonotypes between healthy human individuals. Regarding this clone: The antigen remains undetermined.

The protocol was immunoSEQ multiplex PCR, while the TCRdb copy is restricted to in-frame clones and leaves out a portion. The profile shows approximately 2.5 million clones, 90% to 95% of them singletons. Germline CDR1 is LNHDA and CDR2 is SQIVND (reference sequence). The CDR3 is made up of 16 amino acids. Unmatched junction bases numbered 21, after V lost 11 bases and J lost 6 bases. Study-level results: Tissue TCR repertoires likely differ from these blood-only repertoires.

Sequencing was done on a sample of naive CD4+ T cells sorted from blood. Subset indicated: CD45RA+ positively selected. The chain combines TRBV19 with TRBJ2-7, with 8 bases aligning to TRBD1. The source of this sequence is a man aged 18 to 29 in good health. CDR3 nucleotides: TGTGCCTCCCAAAAAGAGGCGGGGACAGGATCCGTCGAGCAGTACTTC. It specifies CASQKEAGTGSVEQYF.